The sequence of this T cell receptor beta chain was determined in a study of T cells after yellow fever vaccination. As for the study in general: Fractions of limited cellularity were prepared by means of SMART-Seq v4 Ultra Low Input.

This CDR3 has 14 residues. V shed 8 bases and J shed 5 bases, with 18 bases lying between them. The germline V gene has CDR1 SNHLY and CDR2 FYNNEI. As to this clonotype: Its target is not known.

Study-level findings and limits: Clones from primary vaccination mostly reappeared after the booster (around 96% CD4, less than 90% CD8). A secondary response was less intense yet reached its peak sooner, at day 5 versus 15.

The authors made TCR cDNA by 5'RACE template switching, adding a universal primer site and UMIs. In TCRdb, the 5' RACE reads were re-called with MiXCR into one record per CDR3 protein. The data hold about 350,000 distinct CDR3 sequences, with approximately 8% observed a single time. The chain has TRBV2 and TRBJ2-5; D perhaps matches TRBD2 (6 bases). The specimen comprised PBMCs, sampled more than 40 days after the first yellow fever vaccination. This sequence originates from a man between 18 and 29 years old who received the YFV17D yellow fever vaccine. The CDR3, as DNA: TGTGCCAGCGGGGATAGGTGGGGAGGCGAGACCCAGTACTTC. Its protein product is CASGDRWGGETQYF.